This T cell receptor beta chain comes out of a study of T cells in Graves' hyperthyroidism and ophthalmopathy. Study-level information: Prior to any treatment, at the point of initial diagnosis, peripheral blood was collected.

There are many counts of this clonotype. Its target is unknown. TCR beta CDR3 regions were amplified from RNA transcripts. An initial round of RT-PCR targeting the TCR CDR3 relied on the HTBI primer set. Using its own MiXCR run on the multiplex PCR reads, TCRdb lists one record per CDR3 protein. The repertoire has approximately 430,000 distinct CDR3 sequences, about 14% of them found once; the top ten carry roughly an eighth. Findings and limits, study-wide: Blood also carried most thyroid clonotypes expanded above 0.001.

Investigators excluded patients with uncontrolled infection, other autoimmune disease, pregnancy or lactation. Thyroid ultrasound, orbital computed tomography, clinical symptoms, and serum thyroxine and TRAb underpinned diagnoses. Germline V gives CDR1 SGHVS, CDR2 FQNEAQ. V shed 2 bases and J shed 3 bases, with 8 bases lying between them. The CDR3 has 15 residues. The clonotype was recovered from a young man with Graves' ophthalmopathy. Sequenced: blood. The V and J genes are TRBV7-8 and TRBJ1-6; D might be TRBD1 (6 bases). CDR3 bases: TGTGCCAGCAGCTTAACACAGGGCTATAATTCACCCCTCCACTTT. It yields the protein CASSLTQGYNSPLHF.